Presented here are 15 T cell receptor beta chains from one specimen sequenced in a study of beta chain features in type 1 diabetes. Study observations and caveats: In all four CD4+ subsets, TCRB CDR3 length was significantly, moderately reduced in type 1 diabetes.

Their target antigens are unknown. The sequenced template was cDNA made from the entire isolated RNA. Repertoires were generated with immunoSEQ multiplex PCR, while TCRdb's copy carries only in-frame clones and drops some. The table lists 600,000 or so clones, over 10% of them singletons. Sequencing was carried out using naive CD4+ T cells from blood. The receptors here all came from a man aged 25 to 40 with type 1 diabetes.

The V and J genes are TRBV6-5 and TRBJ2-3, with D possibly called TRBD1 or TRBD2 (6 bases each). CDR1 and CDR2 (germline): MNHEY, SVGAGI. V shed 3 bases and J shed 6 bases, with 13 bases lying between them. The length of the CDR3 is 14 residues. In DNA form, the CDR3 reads TGTGCCAGCAGTTATGAGGGGGGTAAGGATACGCAGTATTTT. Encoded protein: CASSYEGGKDTQYF.

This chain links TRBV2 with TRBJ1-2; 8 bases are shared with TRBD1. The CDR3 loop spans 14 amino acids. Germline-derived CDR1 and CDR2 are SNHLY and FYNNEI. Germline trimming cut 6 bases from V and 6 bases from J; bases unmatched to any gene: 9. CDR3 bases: TGTGCCAGCAGCGCCCGACAGGGGTGGAATGGCTACACCTTC. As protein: CASSARQGWNGYTF.

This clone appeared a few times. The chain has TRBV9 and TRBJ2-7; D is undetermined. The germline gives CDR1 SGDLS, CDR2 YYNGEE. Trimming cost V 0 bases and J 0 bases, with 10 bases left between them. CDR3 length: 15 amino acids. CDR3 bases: TGTGCCAGCAGCGTAGCGCCGTTTAGCTCCTACGAGCAGTACTTC. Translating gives CASSVAPFSSYEQYF. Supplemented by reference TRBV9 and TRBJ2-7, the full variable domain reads DSGVTQTPKHLITATGQRVTLRCSPRSGDLSVYWYQQSLDQGLQFLIQYYNGEERAKGNILERFSAQQFPDLHSELNLSSLELGDSALYFCASSVAPFSSYEQYFGPGTRLTVT.

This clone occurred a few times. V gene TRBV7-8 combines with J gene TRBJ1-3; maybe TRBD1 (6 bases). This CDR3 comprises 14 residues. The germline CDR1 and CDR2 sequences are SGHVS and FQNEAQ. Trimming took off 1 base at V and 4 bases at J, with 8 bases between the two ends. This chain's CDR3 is CASSLVTGGNTIYF. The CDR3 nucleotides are TGTGCCAGCAGCTTAGTTACAGGGGGAAACACCATATATTTT.

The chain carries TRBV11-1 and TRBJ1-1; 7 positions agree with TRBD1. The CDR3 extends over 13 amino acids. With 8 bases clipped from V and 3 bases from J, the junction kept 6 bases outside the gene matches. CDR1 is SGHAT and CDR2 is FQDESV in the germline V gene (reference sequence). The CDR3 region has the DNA TGTGCCAGCCGCGGGACAGTAGACACTGAAGCTTTCTTT. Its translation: CASRGTVDTEAFF.

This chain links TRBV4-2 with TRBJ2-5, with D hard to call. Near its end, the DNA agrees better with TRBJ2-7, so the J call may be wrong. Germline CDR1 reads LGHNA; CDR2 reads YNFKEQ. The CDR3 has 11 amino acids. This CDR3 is CASSGQREQYF. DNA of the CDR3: TGTGCCAGCAGCGGTCAGCGCGAGCAGTACTTC.

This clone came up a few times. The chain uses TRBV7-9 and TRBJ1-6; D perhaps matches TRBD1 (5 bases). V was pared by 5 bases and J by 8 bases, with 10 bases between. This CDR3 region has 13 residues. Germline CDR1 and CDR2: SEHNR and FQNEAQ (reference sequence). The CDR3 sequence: CASSRGRDSPLHF. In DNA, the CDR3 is TGTGCCAGCAGCCGGGGGAGAGATTCACCCCTCCACTTT.

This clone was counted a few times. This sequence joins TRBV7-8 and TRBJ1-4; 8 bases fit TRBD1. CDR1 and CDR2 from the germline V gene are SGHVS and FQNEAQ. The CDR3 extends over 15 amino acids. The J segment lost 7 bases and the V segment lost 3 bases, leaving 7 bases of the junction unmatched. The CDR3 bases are TGTGCCAGCAGCTTCTCTACAGGGGGAAGTGAAAAACTGTTTTTT. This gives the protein CASSFSTGGSEKLFF.

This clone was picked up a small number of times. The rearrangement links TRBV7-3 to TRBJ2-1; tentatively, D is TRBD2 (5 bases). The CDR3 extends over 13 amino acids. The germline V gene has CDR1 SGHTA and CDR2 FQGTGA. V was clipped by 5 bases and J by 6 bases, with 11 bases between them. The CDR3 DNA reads TGTGCCAGCAGCCGAGGACTCGCCAATGAGCAGTTCTTC. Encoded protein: CASSRGLANEQFF.

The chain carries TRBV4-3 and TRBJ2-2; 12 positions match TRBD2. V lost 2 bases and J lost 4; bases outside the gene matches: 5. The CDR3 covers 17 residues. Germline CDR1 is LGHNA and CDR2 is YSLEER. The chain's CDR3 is CASSQRLAGAGTGELFF. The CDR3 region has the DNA TGCGCCAGCAGCCAAAGACTAGCGGGGGCGGGCACCGGGGAGCTGTTTTTT.

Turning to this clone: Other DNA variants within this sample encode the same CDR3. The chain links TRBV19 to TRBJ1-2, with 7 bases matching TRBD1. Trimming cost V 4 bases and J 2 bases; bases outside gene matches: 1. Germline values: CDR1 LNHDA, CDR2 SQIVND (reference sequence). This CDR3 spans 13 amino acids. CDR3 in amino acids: CASSRDSNYGYTF. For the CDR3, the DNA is TGTGCCAGTAGTAGGGACAGCAACTATGGCTACACCTTC.

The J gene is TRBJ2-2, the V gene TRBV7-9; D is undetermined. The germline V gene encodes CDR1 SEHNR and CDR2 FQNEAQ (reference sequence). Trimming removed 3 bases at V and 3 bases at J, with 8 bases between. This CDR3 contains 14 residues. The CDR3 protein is CASSFLTDTGELFF. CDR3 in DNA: TGTGCCAGCAGCTTTCTGACGGACACCGGGGAGCTGTTTTTT.

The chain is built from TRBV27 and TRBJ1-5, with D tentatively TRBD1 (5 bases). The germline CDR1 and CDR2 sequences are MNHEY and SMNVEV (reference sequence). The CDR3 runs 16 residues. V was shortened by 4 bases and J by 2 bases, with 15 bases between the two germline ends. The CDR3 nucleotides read TGTGCCAGCAGTTCCAGAGACAGTGCGGGCAATCAGCCCCAGCATTTT. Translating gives CASSSRDSAGNQPQHF.

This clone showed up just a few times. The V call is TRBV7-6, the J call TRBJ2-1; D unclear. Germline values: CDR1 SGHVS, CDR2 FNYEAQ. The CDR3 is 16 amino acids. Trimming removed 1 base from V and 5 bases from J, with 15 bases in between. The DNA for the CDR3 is TGTGCCAGCAGCTTAGAAGGCTCAGCAGCACACAATGAGCAGTTCTTC. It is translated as CASSLEGSAAHNEQFF.

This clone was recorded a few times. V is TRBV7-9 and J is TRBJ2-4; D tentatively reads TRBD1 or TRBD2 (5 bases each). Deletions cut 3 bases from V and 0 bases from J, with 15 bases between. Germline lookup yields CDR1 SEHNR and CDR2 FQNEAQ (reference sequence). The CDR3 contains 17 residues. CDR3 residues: CASSFLSGTLAKNIQYF. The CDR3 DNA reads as TGTGCCAGCAGCTTCTTGTCGGGGACCCTAGCCAAAAACATTCAGTACTTC.